This T cell receptor beta chain was recorded in a study of cytomegalovirus exposure and HLA in healthy donors. Points from the study as a whole: CMV serostatus was the only recorded immune exposure for donors.

As for this clone: Its antigen is not known.

The PCR ran on 60 Vbeta and 13 Jbeta primers. Some clones are missing from TCRdb's copy, which holds only in-frame ones; the method was immunoSEQ multiplex PCR. Counted here are some 51,000 clones, 55% to 75% occurring once; the ten biggest clones make up approximately 30%. Sequenced input: PBMCs. This sequence was found in a middle-aged man in good health and CMV-seropositive.

In DNA form, the CDR3 reads TGCAGCGTTTGGACAGGGGGATTAGTGTCCTACGAGCAGTACTTC. Its protein is CSVWTGGLVSYEQYF. V gene TRBV29-1 combines with J gene TRBJ2-7; 10 nucleotides align to TRBD1. The germline V gene encodes CDR1 SQVTM and CDR2 ANQGSEA. The CDR3 spans 15 residues. The trim removed 5 bases at V and 1 base at J, leaving 8 bases unmatched.